These 20 T cell receptor beta chains share one sample of origin, sequenced in a study of cytomegalovirus exposure and HLA in healthy donors. With 60 Vbeta and 13 Jbeta primers, the PCR was carried out. The protocol was immunoSEQ multiplex PCR, while the TCRdb copy is restricted to in-frame clones and leaves out a portion. The table records some 110,000 clones, around four fifths of them present only once. Sequencing was carried out using PBMCs. The origin of the receptors is a man aged 25-40 years in good health and CMV-seronegative.

The chain combines TRBV9 with TRBJ2-7; 7 bases map to TRBD2. Trimming cost V 3 bases and J 0 bases; bases outside gene matches: 12. The CDR3 covers 17 residues. Germline loops: CDR1 SGDLS, CDR2 YYNGEE. The CDR3: CASSAGGGSASSYEQYF. The CDR3 DNA sequence: TGTGCCAGCAGCGCGGGCGGGGGTAGCGCCAGCTCCTACGAGCAGTACTTC.

The chain combines TRBV19 with TRBJ1-2, with TRBD1 matching 9 bases. CDR1 is LNHDA, CDR2 SQIVND, per germline (reference sequence). Trimming cost V 7 bases and J 5 bases; bases outside gene matches: 17. The CDR3 has 17 residues. DNA for the CDR3: TGTGCCAGTACAACTGACCTTGTTAGGGACAGGGCGTATGGCTACACCTTC. It encodes CASTTDLVRDRAYGYTF. Using reference TRBV19 and TRBJ1-2 for the parts outside the CDR3, the full variable domain is DGGITQSPKYLFRKEGQNVTLSCEQNLNHDAMYWYRQDPGQGLRLIYYSQIVNDFQKGDIAEGYSVSREKKESFPLTVTSAQKNPTAFYLCASTTDLVRDRAYGYTFGSGTRLTVV.

This clone was counted between two and nine times. The chain couples TRBV6-1 to TRBJ2-7; 9 bases align to TRBD1. The CDR3 contains 14 residues. Unmatched junction bases numbered 4, after V lost 7 bases and J lost 0 bases. Germline V gives CDR1 MNHNS, CDR2 SASEGT. CDR3: CASIRDRVSYEQYF. CDR3 coding DNA: TGTGCCAGCATCCGGGACAGGGTCTCCTACGAGCAGTACTTC.

The gene calls are TRBV28 and TRBJ2-2; D perhaps matches TRBD2 (6 bases). The germline gives CDR1 MDHEN, CDR2 SYDVKM. The V end was cut by 7 bases, the J end by 4 bases, with 19 bases between. The CDR3 is 16 amino acids. The CDR3 nucleotides read TGTGCCAGCATCCCTAGGTGGGAGGACGTCACCGGGGAGCTGTTTTTT. Protein: CASIPRWEDVTGELFF.

The chain joins TRBV9 to TRBJ1-2; perhaps TRBD1 as D (5 bases). Germline loops: CDR1 SGDLS, CDR2 YYNGEE. V lost 1 base and J lost 4, with 14 bases in between. The CDR3 contains 15 residues. The CDR3 coding sequence is TGTGCCAGCAGCGTATATGGAGACAGTTCCTATGGCTACACCTTC. It yields the protein CASSVYGDSSYGYTF.

This rearrangement joins TRBV7-9 to TRBJ1-4; D is unclear. Germline V gene data show CDR1 as SEHNR and CDR2 as FQNEAQ (reference sequence). Trimming removed 0 bases from V and 5 bases from J, with 7 bases in between. The CDR3 length is 14 residues. The CDR3, as DNA: TGTGCCAGCAGCTTAGCTACCGGGAATGAAAAACTGTTTTTT. It specifies CASSLATGNEKLFF.

The chain uses TRBV28 and TRBJ1-1, with TRBD1 matching over 8 bases. Unmatched junction bases numbered 6, after V lost 3 bases and J lost 6 bases. This CDR3 spans 14 amino acids. Germline V gene lookup returns CDR1 MDHEN and CDR2 SYDVKM. The CDR3 DNA sequence: TGTGCCAGCAGTTTCGGCACAGGGGGTTCTGAAGCTTTCTTT. It yields the protein CASSFGTGGSEAFF.

This chain joins TRBV30 and TRBJ2-5; D perhaps matches TRBD2 (6 bases). The J call may not be correct, given that the DNA end is closer to TRBJ2-7. Germline values: CDR1 GTSNPN, CDR2 SVGIG (reference sequence). This CDR3 has 14 residues. CDR3 in DNA: TGTGCCTGGAACGGAGGGGCCCTTTGGGACGAGCAGTACTTC. Its protein is CAWNGGALWDEQYF.

This clone has a single count. The chain carries TRBV2 and TRBJ2-7; 11 bases align to TRBD2. CDR1 is SNHLY and CDR2 is FYNNEI in the germline V gene. The CDR3 covers 15 residues. J was trimmed by 1 base and V by 6 bases; bases with no gene match: 5. The CDR3: CASREGLAASYEQYF. The CDR3 bases are TGTGCCAGCAGGGAGGGACTAGCGGCTTCCTACGAGCAGTACTTC.

The chain joins TRBV28 to TRBJ2-1; a weak D match, TRBD2 (5 bases). CDR3 length: 15 residues. CDR1 is MDHEN and CDR2 is SYDVKM in the germline V gene. The V gene lost 1 base and the J gene lost 3 bases, with 10 bases spanning the gap. The CDR3, as DNA: TGTGCCAGCAGTTTATTGGAGCGGAGCTACAATGAGCAGTTCTTC. Translated: CASSLLERSYNEQFF.

This clone was counted only a few times. The rearrangement links TRBV28 to TRBJ2-7; 7 bases fit TRBD2. The trim removed 4 bases at V and 1 base at J, leaving 7 bases unmatched. The CDR3 is made up of 15 amino acids. Germline CDR1 is MDHEN and CDR2 is SYDVKM. The CDR3 nucleotides are TGTGCCAGCAGTTCTCTAGCGGAGGGGTCCTACGAGCAGTACTTC. Translation: CASSSLAEGSYEQYF.

This CDR3 is CASSIIGGSHGYTF. As DNA, the CDR3 is TGTGCCAGCAGCATAATAGGAGGGAGTCACGGCTACACCTTC. This chain connects TRBV5-6 to TRBJ1-2, with D unclear. V dropped 4 bases and J dropped 8 bases, with 18 bases sitting between them. CDR1 and CDR2 from the germline V gene are SGHDT and YYEEEE. The CDR3 is 14 residues long.

The chain uses TRBV7-8 and TRBJ1-4; 7 bases align to TRBD1. CDR1 is SGHVS and CDR2 is FQNEAQ in the germline V gene. The CDR3 spans 15 residues. V trimming: 5 bases; J trimming: 3 bases; junction bases outside the gene matches: 6. Here the CDR3 reads CASSLWTGSNEKLFF. CDR3 coding DNA: TGTGCCAGCAGCCTCTGGACAGGATCTAATGAAAAACTGTTTTTT.

V usage is TRBV30 and J usage is TRBJ2-3, with no clear D. The CDR3 covers 12 residues. CDR1 and CDR2 from the germline V gene are GTSNPN and SVGIG (reference sequence). With 3 bases removed from V and 6 bases from J, the gap between germline ends came to 10 bases. CDR3: CAWSLLVDTQYF. The CDR3 DNA sequence: TGTGCCTGGAGCCTCCTTGTGGATACGCAGTATTTT. The complete variable domain, with remaining parts taken from reference TRBV30 and TRBJ2-3, reads SQTIHQWPATLVQPVGSPLSLECTVEGTSNPNLYWYRQAAGRGLQLLFYSVGIGQISSEVPQNLSASRPQDRQFILSSKKLLLSDSGFYLCAWSLLVDTQYFGPGTRLTVL.

Written as DNA, the CDR3 is TGCGCCAGCATGGCGGGGCCCGGCCAAGTGAACACTGAAGCTTTCTTT. It codes for CASMAGPGQVNTEAFF. This sequence joins TRBV4-1 and TRBJ1-1; a weak D match, TRBD1 (5 bases). V lost 7 bases, J lost 0 bases, and 18 bases lay in between. This CDR3 has 16 residues. Germline CDR1 and CDR2: MGHRA and YSYEKL.

The chain employs TRBV4-3 and TRBJ1-2; 11 nucleotides match TRBD1. The CDR3 totals 16 residues. Losses at the gene ends were 4 bases for V and 8 bases for J; bases not matched to a gene: 12. Germline V lookup: CDR1 LGHNA, CDR2 YSLEER. The CDR3 reads CASSPSGTGGIGGYTF. The CDR3 DNA reads TGCGCCAGCAGCCCCTCCGGGACAGGGGGTATCGGCGGCTACACCTTC.

The chain employs TRBV4-1 and TRBJ1-4; 8 nucleotides agree with TRBD1. This CDR3 comprises 16 residues. Germline CDR1 reads MGHRA; CDR2 reads YSYEKL. V trimming: 3 bases; J trimming: 2 bases; junction bases outside the gene matches: 5. Here the CDR3 reads CASSHRQGWTNEKLFF. The CDR3 coding sequence is TGCGCCAGCAGCCATAGACAGGGGTGGACTAATGAAAAACTGTTTTTT.

The chain has TRBV25-1 and TRBJ2-7, with a possible D match to TRBD1 (6 bases). The CDR3 consists of 13 residues. The V gene's germline CDR1 is MGHDK and CDR2 SYGVNS. With 4 bases removed from V and 1 base from J, the gap between germline ends came to 8 bases. The CDR3 sequence: CASSGTVSYEQYF. The DNA of the CDR3 is TGTGCCAGCAGTGGGACAGTTTCCTACGAGCAGTACTTC.

This clone is a singleton in its sample. This chain connects TRBV27 to TRBJ2-3; D is unclear. CDR3 length equals 14 residues. Germline-derived CDR1 and CDR2 are MNHEY and SMNVEV (reference sequence). V dropped 10 bases and J dropped 3 bases, with 17 bases sitting between them. CDR3 sequence reads: CATNSPSVTDTQYF. As DNA, the CDR3 is TGTGCCACCAATAGCCCGTCGGTTACAGATACGCAGTATTTT.

The chain couples TRBV6-6 to TRBJ1-2, with D possibly being TRBD1 (6 bases). The CDR3 runs to 14 residues. Germline V gene lookup returns CDR1 MNHNY and CDR2 SVGAGI (reference sequence). The V gene lost 2 bases and the J gene lost 5 bases, with 12 bases spanning the gap. CDR3 protein: CASSYGTRVYGYTF. CDR3 sequence (DNA): TGTGCCAGCAGTTACGGGACAAGGGTGTATGGCTACACCTTC.